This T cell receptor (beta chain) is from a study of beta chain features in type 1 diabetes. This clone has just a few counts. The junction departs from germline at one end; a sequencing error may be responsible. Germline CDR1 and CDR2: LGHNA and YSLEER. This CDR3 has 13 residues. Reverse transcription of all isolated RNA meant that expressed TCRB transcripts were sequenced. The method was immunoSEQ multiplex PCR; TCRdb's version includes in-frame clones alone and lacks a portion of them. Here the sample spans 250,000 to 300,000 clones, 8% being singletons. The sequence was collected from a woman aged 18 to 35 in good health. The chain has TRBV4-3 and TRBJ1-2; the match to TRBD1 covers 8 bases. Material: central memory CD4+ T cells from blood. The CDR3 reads CASSPGTGPLPVF. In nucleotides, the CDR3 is TGCGCCAGCAGCCCAGGGACAGGCCCCCTGCCGGTGTTC.